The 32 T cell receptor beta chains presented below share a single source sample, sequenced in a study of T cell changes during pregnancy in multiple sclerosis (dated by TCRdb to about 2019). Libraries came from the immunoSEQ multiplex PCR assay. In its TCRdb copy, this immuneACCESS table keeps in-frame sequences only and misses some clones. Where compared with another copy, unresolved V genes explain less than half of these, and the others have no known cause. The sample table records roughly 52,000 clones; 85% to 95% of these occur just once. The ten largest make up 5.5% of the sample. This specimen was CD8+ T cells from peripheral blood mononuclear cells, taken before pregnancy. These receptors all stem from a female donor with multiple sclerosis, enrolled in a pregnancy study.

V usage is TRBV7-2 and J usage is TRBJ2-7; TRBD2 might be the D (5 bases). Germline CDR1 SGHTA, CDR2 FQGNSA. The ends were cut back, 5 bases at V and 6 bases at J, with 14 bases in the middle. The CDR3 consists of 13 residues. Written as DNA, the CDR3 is TGTGCCAGCAGCCCCCCCCGAGGGAGCGAGCAGTACTTC. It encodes CASSPPRGSEQYF.

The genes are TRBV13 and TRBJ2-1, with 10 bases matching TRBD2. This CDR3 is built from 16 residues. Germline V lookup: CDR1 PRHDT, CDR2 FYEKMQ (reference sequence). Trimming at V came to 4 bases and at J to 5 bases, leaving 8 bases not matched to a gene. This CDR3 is CASSSTGLARNNEQFF. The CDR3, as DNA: TGTGCCAGCAGCTCCACGGGACTAGCGCGCAACAATGAGCAGTTCTTC. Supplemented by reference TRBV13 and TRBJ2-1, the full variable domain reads AAGVIQSPRHLIKEKRETATLKCYPIPRHDTVYWYQQGPGQDPQFLISFYEKMQSDKGSIPDRFSAQQFSDYHSELNMSSLELGDSALYFCASSSTGLARNNEQFFGPGTRLTVL.

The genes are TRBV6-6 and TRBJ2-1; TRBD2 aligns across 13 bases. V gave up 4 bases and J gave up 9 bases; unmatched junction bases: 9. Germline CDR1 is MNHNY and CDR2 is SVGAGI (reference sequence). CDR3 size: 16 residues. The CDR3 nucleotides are TGTGCCAGCAGTTCCCGGACTAGCGGGAGTACGAGTGAGCAGTTCTTC. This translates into CASSSRTSGSTSEQFF.

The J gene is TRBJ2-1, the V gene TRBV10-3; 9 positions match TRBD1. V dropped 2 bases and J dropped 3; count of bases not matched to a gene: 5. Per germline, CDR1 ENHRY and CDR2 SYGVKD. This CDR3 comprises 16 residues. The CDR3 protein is CAISEGGQGGYNEQFF. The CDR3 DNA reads TGTGCCATCAGTGAGGGGGGACAGGGAGGCTACAATGAGCAGTTCTTC.

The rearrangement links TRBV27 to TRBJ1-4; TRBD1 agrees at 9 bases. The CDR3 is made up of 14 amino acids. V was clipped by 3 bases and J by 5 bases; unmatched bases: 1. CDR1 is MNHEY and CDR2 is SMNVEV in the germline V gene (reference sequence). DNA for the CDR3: TGTGCCAGCAGTTTTGGGACAGGGAATGAAAAACTGTTTTTT. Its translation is CASSFGTGNEKLFF.

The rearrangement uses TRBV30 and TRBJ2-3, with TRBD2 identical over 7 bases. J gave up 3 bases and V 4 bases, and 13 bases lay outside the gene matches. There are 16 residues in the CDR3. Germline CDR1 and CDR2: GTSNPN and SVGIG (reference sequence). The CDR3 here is CAWMLTPGGVTDTQYF. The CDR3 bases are TGTGCCTGGATGCTGACCCCGGGAGGTGTTACAGATACGCAGTATTTT. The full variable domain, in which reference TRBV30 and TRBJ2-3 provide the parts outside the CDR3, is SQTIHQWPATLVQPVGSPLSLECTVEGTSNPNLYWYRQAAGRGLQLLFYSVGIGQISSEVPQNLSASRPQDRQFILSSKKLLLSDSGFYLCAWMLTPGGVTDTQYFGPGTRLTVL.

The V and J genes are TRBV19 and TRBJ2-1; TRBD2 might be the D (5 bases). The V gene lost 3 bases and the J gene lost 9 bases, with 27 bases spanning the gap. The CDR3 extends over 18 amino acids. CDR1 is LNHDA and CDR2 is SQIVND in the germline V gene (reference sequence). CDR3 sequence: CASSIWRRYGATRFEQFF. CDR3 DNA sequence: TGTGCCAGTAGTATTTGGAGGAGGTATGGAGCCACCCGGTTTGAGCAGTTCTTC. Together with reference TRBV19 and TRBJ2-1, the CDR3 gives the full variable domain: DGGITQSPKYLFRKEGQNVTLSCEQNLNHDAMYWYRQDPGQGLRLIYYSQIVNDFQKGDIAEGYSVSREKKESFPLTVTSAQKNPTAFYLCASSIWRRYGATRFEQFFGPGTRLTVL.

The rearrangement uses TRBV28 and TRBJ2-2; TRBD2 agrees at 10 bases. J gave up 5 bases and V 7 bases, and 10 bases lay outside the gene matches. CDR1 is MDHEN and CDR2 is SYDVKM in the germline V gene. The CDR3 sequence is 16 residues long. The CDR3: CASIIAGGQETGELFF. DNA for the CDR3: TGTGCCAGCATAATAGCGGGAGGTCAGGAGACCGGGGAGCTGTTTTTT.

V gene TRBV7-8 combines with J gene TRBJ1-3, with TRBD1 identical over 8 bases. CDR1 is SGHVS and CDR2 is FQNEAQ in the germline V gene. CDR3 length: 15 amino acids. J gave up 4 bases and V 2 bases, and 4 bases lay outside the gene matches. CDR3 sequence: CASSLRDRLGNTIYF. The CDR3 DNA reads TGTGCCAGCAGCTTAAGGGACAGGTTGGGAAACACCATATATTTT. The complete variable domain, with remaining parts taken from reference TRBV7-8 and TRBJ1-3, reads GAGVSQSPRYKVAKRGQDVALRCDPISGHVSLFWYQQALGQGPEFLTYFQNEAQLDKSGLPSDRFFAERPEGSVSTLKIQRTQQEDSAVYLCASSLRDRLGNTIYFGEGSWLTVV.

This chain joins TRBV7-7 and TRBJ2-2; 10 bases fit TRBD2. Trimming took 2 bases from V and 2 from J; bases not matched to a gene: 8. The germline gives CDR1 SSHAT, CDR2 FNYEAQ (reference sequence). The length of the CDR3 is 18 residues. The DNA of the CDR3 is TGTGCCAGCAGCTTAAGGACTAGCGGACCTAAAAACACCGGGGAGCTGTTTTTT. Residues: CASSLRTSGPKNTGELFF.

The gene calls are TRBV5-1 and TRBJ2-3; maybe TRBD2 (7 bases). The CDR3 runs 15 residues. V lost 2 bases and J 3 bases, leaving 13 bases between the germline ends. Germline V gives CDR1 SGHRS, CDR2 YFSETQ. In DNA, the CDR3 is TGCGCCAGCAGCTTAACTAGGGGGGGGACAGATACGCAGTATTTT. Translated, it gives CASSLTRGGTDTQYF.

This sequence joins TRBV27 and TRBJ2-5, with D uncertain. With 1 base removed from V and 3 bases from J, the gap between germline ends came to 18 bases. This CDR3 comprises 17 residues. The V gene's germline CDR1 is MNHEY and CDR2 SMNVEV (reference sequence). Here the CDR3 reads CASSLYQPGLPEETQYF. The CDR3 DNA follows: TGTGCCAGCAGTTTATATCAGCCAGGCCTGCCAGAAGAGACCCAGTACTTC.

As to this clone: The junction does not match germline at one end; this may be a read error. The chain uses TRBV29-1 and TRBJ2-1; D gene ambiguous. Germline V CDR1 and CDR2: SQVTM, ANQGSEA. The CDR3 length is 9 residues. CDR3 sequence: CTPVPGQFF. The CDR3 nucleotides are TGTACTCCGGTCCCAGGCCAGTTCTTC.

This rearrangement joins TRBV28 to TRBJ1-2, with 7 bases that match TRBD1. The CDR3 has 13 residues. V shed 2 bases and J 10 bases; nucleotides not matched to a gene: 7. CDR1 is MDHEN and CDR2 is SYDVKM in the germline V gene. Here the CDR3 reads CASSLMGQLSYTF. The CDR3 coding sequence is TGTGCCAGCAGTTTAATGGGACAGCTTTCCTACACCTTC.

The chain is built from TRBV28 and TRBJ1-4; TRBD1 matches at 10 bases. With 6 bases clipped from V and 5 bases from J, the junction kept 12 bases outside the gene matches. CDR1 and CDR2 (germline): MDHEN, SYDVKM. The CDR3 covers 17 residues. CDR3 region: CASSLFGQGGGNEKLFF. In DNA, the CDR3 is TGTGCCAGCAGCCTCTTTGGACAGGGGGGAGGGAATGAAAAACTGTTTTTT.

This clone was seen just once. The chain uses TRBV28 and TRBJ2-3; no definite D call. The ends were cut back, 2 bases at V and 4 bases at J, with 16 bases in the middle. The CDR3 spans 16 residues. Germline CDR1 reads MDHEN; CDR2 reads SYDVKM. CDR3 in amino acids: CASSLAAGPHPDTQYF. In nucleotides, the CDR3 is TGTGCCAGCAGTTTAGCAGCAGGCCCGCACCCAGATACGCAGTATTTT.

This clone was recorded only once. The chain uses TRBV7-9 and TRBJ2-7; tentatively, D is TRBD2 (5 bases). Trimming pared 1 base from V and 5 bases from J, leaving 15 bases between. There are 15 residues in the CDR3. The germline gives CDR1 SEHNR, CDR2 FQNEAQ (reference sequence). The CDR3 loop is CASSLEGGDYHEQYF. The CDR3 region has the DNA TGTGCCAGCAGCTTAGAAGGAGGTGACTACCACGAGCAGTACTTC. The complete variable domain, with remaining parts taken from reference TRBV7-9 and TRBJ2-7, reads DTGVSQNPRHKITKRGQNVTFRCDPISEHNRLYWYRQTLGQGPEFLTYFQNEAQLEKSRLLSDRFSAERPKGSFSTLEIQRTEQGDSAMYLCASSLEGGDYHEQYFGPGTRLTVT.

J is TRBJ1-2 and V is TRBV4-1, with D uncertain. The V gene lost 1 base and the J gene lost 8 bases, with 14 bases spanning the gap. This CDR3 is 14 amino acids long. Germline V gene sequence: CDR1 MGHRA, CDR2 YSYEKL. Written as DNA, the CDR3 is TGCGCCAGCAGCCAAGTCCGGGGATCGGGCGGCTACACCTTC. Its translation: CASSQVRGSGGYTF.

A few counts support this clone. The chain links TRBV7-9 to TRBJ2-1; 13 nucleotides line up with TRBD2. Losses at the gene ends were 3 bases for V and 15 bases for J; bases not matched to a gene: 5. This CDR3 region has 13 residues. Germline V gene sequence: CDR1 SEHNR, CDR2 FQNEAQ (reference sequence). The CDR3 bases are TGTGCCAGCAGCTTCGGACTAGCGGGAGCGGGGTTCTTC. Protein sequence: CASSFGLAGAGFF. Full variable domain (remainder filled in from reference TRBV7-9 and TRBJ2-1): DTGVSQNPRHKITKRGQNVTFRCDPISEHNRLYWYRQTLGQGPEFLTYFQNEAQLEKSRLLSDRFSAERPKGSFSTLEIQRTEQGDSAMYLCASSFGLAGAGFFGPGTRLTVL.

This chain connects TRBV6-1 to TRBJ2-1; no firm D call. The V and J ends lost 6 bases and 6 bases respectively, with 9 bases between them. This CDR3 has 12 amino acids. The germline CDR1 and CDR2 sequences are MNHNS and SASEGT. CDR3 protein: CASSEVFNEQFF. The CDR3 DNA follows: TGTGCCAGCAGCGAGGTGTTCAATGAGCAGTTCTTC.

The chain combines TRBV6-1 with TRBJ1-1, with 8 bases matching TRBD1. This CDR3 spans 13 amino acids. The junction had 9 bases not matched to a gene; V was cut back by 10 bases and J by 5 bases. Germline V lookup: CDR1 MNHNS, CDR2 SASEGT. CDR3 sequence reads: CAIHQGASTEAFF. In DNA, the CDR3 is TGTGCCATACACCAGGGGGCTTCGACTGAAGCTTTCTTT.

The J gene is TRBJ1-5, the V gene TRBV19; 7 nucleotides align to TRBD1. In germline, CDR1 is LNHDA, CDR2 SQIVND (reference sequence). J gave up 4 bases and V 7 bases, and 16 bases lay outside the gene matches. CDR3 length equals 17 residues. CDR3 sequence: CASTSEGIDRENQPQHF. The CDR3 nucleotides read TGTGCCAGTACCTCGGAGGGAATAGACAGGGAAAATCAGCCCCAGCATTTT. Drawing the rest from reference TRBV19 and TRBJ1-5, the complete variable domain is DGGITQSPKYLFRKEGQNVTLSCEQNLNHDAMYWYRQDPGQGLRLIYYSQIVNDFQKGDIAEGYSVSREKKESFPLTVTSAQKNPTAFYLCASTSEGIDRENQPQHFGDGTRLSIL.

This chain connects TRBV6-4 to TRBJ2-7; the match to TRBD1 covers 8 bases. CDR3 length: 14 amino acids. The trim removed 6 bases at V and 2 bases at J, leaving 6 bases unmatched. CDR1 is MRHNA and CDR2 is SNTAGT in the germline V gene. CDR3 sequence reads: CASSERTGTYEQYF. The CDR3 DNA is TGTGCCAGCAGCGAGAGGACAGGGACCTACGAGCAGTACTTC.

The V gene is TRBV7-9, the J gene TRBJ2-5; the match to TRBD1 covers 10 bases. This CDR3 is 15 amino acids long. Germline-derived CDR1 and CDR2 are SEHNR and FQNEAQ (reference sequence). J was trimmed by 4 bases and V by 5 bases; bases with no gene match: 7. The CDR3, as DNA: TGTGCCAGCAGCCCGACAGGGGGCTTCTTAGAGACCCAGTACTTC. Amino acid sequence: CASSPTGGFLETQYF.

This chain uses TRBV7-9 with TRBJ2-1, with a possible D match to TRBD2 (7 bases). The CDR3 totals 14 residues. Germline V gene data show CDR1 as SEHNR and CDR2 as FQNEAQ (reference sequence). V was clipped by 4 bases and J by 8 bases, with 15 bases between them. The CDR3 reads CASSYGLGGDEQFF. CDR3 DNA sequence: TGTGCCAGCAGCTACGGACTAGGGGGGGATGAGCAGTTCTTC.

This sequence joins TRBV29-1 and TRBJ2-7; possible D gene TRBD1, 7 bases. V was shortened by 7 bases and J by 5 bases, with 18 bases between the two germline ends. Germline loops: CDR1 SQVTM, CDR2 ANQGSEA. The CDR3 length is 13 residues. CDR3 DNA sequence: TGCAGCGCCAGTTGGCGGGACAGCCACGAGCAGTACTTC. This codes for CSASWRDSHEQYF.

The CDR3: CASPNGGPNYGYTF. The CDR3 bases are TGTGCCAGCCCGAACGGAGGTCCTAACTATGGCTACACCTTC. V and J are TRBV2 and TRBJ1-2; D gene ambiguous. Trimming shortened V by 8 bases and J by 0 bases, and 13 bases separated the two germline ends. CDR3 length: 14 amino acids. CDR1 SNHLY and CDR2 FYNNEI come from the germline V gene.

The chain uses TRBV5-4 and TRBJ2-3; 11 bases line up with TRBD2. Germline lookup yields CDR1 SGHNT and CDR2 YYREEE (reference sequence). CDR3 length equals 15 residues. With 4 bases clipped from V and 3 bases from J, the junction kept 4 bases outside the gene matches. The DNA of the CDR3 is TGTGCCAGCAGCACAAGACTAGCGGGAACAGATACGCAGTATTTT. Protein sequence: CASSTRLAGTDTQYF.

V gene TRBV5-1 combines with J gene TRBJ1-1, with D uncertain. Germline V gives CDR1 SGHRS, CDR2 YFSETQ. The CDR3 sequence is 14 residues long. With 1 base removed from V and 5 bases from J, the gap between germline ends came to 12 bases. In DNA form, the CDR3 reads TGCGCCAGCAGCTTGACCGGCGGTAGTACTGAAGCTTTCTTT. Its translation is CASSLTGGSTEAFF. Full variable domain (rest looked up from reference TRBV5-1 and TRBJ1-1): KAGVTQTPRYLIKTRGQQVTLSCSPISGHRSVSWYQQTPGQGLQFLFEYFSETQRNKGNFPGRFSGRQFSNSRSEMNVSTLELGDSALYLCASSLTGGSTEAFFGQGTRLTVV.

The CDR3 reads CACSVGGQETQYF. CDR3 DNA sequence: TGTGCCTGCTCCGTGGGGGGACAAGAGACCCAGTACTTC. This chain uses TRBV6-1 with TRBJ2-5, with a tentative D call TRBD2 (6 bases). The length of the CDR3 is 13 residues. In germline, CDR1 is MNHNS, CDR2 SASEGT. Deletions cut 11 bases from V and 2 bases from J, with 15 bases between.

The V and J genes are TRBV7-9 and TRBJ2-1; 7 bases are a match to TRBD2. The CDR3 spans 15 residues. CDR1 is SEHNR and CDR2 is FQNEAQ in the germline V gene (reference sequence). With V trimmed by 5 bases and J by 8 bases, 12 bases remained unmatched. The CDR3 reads CASSPVGEGGYEQFF. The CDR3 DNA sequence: TGTGCCAGCAGCCCCGTTGGGGAGGGCGGGTATGAGCAGTTCTTC.

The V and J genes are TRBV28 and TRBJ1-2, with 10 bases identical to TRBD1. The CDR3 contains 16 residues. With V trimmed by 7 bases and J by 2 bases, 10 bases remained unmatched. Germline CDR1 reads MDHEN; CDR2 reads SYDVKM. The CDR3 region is CASTTPGQGTNYGYTF. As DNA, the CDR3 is TGTGCCAGCACGACTCCGGGACAGGGGACAAACTATGGCTACACCTTC.